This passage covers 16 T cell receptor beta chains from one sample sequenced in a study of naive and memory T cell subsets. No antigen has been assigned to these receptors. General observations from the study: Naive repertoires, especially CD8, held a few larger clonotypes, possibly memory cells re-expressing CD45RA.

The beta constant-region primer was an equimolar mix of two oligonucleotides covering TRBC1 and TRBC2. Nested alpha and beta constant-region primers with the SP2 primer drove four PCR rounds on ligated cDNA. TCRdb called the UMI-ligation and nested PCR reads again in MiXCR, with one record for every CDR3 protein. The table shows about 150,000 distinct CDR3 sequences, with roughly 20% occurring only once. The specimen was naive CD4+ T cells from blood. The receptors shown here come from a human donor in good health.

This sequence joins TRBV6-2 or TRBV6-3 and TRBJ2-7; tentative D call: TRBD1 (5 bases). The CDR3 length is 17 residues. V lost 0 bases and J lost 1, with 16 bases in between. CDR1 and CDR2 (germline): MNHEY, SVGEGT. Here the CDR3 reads CASSYSSRGFGSYEQYF. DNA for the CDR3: TGTGCCAGCAGTTACTCGTCAAGGGGTTTCGGGTCCTACGAGCAGTACTTC.

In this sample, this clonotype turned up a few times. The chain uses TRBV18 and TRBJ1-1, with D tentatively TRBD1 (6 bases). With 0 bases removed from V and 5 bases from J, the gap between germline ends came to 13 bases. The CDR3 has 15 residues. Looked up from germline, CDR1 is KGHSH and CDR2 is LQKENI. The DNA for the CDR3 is TGTGCCAGCTCACCACCTACAGGGAGATATACTGAAGCTTTCTTT. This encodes CASSPPTGRYTEAFF.

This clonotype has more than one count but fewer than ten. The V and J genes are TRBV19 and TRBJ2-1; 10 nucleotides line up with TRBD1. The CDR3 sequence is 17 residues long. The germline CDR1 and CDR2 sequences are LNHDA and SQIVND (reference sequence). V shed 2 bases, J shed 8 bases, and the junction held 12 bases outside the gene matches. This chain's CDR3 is CASSIYLRQGALYEQFF. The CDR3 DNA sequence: TGTGCCAGTAGTATATATCTCCGACAGGGGGCGCTTTATGAGCAGTTCTTC.

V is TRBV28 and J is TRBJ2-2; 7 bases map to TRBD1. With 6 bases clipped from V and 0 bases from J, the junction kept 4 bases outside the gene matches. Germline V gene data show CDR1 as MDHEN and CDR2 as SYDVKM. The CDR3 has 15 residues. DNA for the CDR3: TGTGCCAGCAGCCGGGACAGCCCGAACACCGGGGAGCTGTTTTTT. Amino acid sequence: CASSRDSPNTGELFF.

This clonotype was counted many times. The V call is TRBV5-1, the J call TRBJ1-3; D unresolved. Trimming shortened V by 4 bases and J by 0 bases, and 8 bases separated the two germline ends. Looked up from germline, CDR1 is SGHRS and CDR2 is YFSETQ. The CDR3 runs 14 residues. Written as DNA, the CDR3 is TGCGCCAGCAGCCGATCTGACTCTGGAAACACCATATATTTT. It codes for CASSRSDSGNTIYF.

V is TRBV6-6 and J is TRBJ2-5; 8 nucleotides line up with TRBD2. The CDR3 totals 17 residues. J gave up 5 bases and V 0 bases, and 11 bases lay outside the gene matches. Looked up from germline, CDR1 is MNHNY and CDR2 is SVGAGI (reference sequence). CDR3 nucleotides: TGTGCCAGCAGTTACTCAAAAGGACTAGCAGTGGAGGAGACCCAGTACTTC. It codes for CASSYSKGLAVEETQYF.

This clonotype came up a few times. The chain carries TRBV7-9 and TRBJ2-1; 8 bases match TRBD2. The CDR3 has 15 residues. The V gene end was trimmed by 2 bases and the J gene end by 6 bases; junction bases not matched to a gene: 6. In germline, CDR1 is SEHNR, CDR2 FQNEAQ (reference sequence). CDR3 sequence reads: CASSLRPREGNEQFF. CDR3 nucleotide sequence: TGTGCCAGCAGCTTACGCCCCCGGGAGGGCAATGAGCAGTTCTTC.

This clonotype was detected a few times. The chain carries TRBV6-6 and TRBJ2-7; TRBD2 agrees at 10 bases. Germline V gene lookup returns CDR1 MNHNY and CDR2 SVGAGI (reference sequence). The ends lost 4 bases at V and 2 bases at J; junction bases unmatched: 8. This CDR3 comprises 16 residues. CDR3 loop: CASSSEREGPAYEQYF. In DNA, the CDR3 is TGTGCCAGCAGTTCCGAGCGGGAGGGCCCCGCCTACGAGCAGTACTTC.

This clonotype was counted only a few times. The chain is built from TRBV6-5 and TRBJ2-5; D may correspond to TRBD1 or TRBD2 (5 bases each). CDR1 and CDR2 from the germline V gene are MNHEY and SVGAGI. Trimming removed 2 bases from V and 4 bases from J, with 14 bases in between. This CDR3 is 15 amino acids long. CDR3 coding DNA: TGTGCCAGCAGTTACCTAGGACGGGACGGAGAGACCCAGTACTTC. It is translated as CASSYLGRDGETQYF.

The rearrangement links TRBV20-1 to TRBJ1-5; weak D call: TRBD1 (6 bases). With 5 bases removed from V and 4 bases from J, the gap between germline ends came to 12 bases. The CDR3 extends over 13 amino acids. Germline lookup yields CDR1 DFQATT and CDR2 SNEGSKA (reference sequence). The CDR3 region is CSAELDRNQPQHF. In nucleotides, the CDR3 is TGCAGTGCTGAGCTAGACAGGAATCAGCCCCAGCATTTT.

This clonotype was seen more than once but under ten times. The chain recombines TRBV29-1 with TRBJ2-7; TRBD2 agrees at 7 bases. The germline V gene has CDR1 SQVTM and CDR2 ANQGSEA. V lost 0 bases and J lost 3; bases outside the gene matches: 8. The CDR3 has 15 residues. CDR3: CSVEDARASGYEQYF. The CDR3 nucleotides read TGCAGCGTTGAAGACGCTCGTGCTAGCGGCTACGAGCAGTACTTC.

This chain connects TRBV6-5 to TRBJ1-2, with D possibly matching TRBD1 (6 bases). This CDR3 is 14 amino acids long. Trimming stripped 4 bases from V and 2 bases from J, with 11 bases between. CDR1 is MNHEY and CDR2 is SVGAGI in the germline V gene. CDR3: CASSLVGGNYGYTF. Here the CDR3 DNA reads TGTGCCAGCAGTTTAGTAGGGGGAAACTATGGCTACACCTTC.

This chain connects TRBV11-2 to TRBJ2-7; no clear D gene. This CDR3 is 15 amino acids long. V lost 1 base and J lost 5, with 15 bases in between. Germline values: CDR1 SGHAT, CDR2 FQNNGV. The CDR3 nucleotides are TGTGCCAGCAGCTTAGTGGTGAACCAAGCCCACGAGCAGTACTTC. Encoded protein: CASSLVVNQAHEQYF.

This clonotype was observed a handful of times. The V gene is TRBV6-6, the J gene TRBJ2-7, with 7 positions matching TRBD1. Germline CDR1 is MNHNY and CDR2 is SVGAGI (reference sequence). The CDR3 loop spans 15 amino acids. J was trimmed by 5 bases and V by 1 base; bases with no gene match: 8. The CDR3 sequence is CASSYFSRTGDEQYF. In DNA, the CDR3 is TGTGCCAGCAGTTACTTCAGCAGGACAGGCGACGAGCAGTACTTC.

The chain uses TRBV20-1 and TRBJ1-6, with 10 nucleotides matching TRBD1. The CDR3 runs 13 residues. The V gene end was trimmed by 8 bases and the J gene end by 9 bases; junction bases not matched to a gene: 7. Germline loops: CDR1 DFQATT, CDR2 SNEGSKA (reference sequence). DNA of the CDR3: TGCAGTTCCGGGACAGGGGTTTTTTCACCCCTCCACTTT. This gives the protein CSSGTGVFSPLHF.

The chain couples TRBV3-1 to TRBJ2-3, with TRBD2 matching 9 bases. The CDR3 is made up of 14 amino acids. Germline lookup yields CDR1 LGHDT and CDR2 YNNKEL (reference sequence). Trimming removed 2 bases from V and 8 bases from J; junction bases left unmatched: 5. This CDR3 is CASSQQAGGVTQYF. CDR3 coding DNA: TGTGCCAGCAGCCAACAAGCGGGAGGCGTTACGCAGTATTTT.